Ten or more counts support the clone carrying this T cell receptor beta chain. This sample stems from a study of T cell repertoires in cytomegalovirus infection. Each CDR3 protein is one row after TCRdb ran MiXCR on the reads. The sample shows hundreds of thousands of distinct CDR3 sequences, around 6.2% of them seen only once. CDR1 is DFQATT, CDR2 SNEGSKA, per germline (reference sequence). This CDR3 has 11 amino acids. V was clipped by 5 bases and J by 11 bases, with 14 bases between them. The receptor's source is a human donor in good health (CMV status not recorded). Some clones in this sample may be carry-over from other donors' samples. Source material: PBMCs. The chain employs TRBV20-1 and TRBJ2-3; D unresolved. The CDR3 DNA is TGCAGTGCTTCGGACCAACCCTGGCAGTATTTT. It codes for CSASDQPWQYF.